These T cell receptor beta chains were read from a single sample in a study of shared clonotypes between healthy human individuals. Profiled with immunoSEQ multiplex PCR; TCRdb holds only in-frame clones, not every one. The sample has under 1,900,000 clones; about 98.5% are singletons. Sequenced sample: naive CD4+ T cells sorted from blood. The receptors come from a man aged 25-45 years in good health. Both conserved end residues are part of each CDR3. The D gene is left open where the match is weak.

TRBJ2-1 NA TRBV9 TGTGCCAGCAGCGTACTCGGGAGTTTTACCTACAATGAGCAGTTCTTC CASSVLGSFTYNEQFF
TRBJ1-1 NA TRBV7-2 TGTGCCAGCAGCTTAAGTCAGGGCAACACTGAAGCTTTCTTT CASSLSQGNTEAFF
TRBJ1-5 NA TRBV6-1 TGTGCCAGCAGTCCGAGGCTTGGTCAGCCCCAGCATTTT CASSPRLGQPQHF
TRBJ1-1 TRBD1 TRBV5-1 TGCGCCAGCAGCCCCGAGGGACAGTTGAACACTGAAGCTTTCTTT CASSPEGQLNTEAFF
TRBJ2-7 NA TRBV7-8 TGTGCCAGCAGCGTAGCGGCCCACTACGAGCAGTACTTC CASSVAAHYEQYF
TRBJ1-2 TRBD1 TRBV23-1 TGCGCCCACGTACCAGGGGGGTACTATGGCTACACCTTC CAHVPGGYYGYTF
TRBJ1-2 NA TRBV11-2 TGTGCCAGCAGCCTCGGGCCCTATGGCTACACCTTC CASSLGPYGYTF
TRBJ2-7 TRBD1 TRBV2 TGTGCCAGCAGTGTCCCACTTACAGGGGGCAACTACGAGCAGTACTTC CASSVPLTGGNYEQYF
TRBJ2-3 NA TRBV27 TGTGCCAGCAGTTTACGAGGACAGACCACAGATACGCAGTATTTT CASSLRGQTTDTQYF
TRBJ1-5 TRBD1 TRBV18 TGTGCCAGCTCACCCACGACAGGGGGCTGGCAGCCCCAGCATTTT CASSPTTGGWQPQHF
TRBJ2-1 TRBD1 TRBV4-3 TGCGCCAGCAGCAATCGACAGGGGAGCTCCTACAATGAGCAGTTCTTC CASSNRQGSSYNEQFF
TRBJ2-7 NA TRBV5-4 TGTGCCAGCAGCTCCTCGAGCTCCTACGAGCAGTACTTC CASSSSSSYEQYF
TRBJ2-1 NA TRBV4-3 TGCGCCAGCAGCCAAGATTGGTTGCTAGCAAATAATGAGCAGTTCTTC CASSQDWLLANNEQFF
TRBJ2-3 NA TRBV15 TGTGCCACCAGCAGAGCGGGGGGCACAGATACGCAGTATTTT CATSRAGGTDTQYF
TRBJ2-7 NA TRBV13 TGTGCCAGCAGCAATTTTGCGGACACCCGGAGCGAGCAGTACTTC CASSNFADTRSEQYF
TRBJ2-6 NA TRBV29-1 TGCAGCGTTAGGAGTAACTCTGGGGCCAACGTCCTGACTTTC CSVRSNSGANVLTF
TRBJ2-2 TRBD2 TRBV5-1 TGCGCCAGCAGCTTGGGGACTAGCGGGGCCAACACCGGGGAGCTGTTTTTT CASSLGTSGANTGELFF
TRBJ2-1 NA TRBV15 TGTGCCACCAGCAGAGATGTCGGCCTATACAATGAGCAGTTCTTC CATSRDVGLYNEQFF
TRBJ2-7 TRBD1 TRBV28 TGTGCCAGCAGCCCGCCTGGGACAGGGGTCTACGAGCAGTACTTC CASSPPGTGVYEQYF
TRBJ2-2 NA TRBV9 TGTGCCAGCAGCCCCCGGGGGGCCTATATGTCCGGGGAGCTGTTTTTT CASSPRGAYMSGELFF
TRBJ2-7 NA TRBV15 TGTGCCACCAGCAGAGATCTGGAGGGTCCCAACGAGCAGTACTTC CATSRDLEGPNEQYF
TRBJ1-1 NA TRBV5-1 TGCGCCAGCAGCCACGGGACAATGAACACTGAAGCTTTCTTT CASSHGTMNTEAFF
TRBJ2-7 TRBD2 TRBV5-1 TGCGCCAGCAGCTTGGTTCCTAGCGGTAAGCAGTACTTC CASSLVPSGKQYF